Sequencing of this T cell receptor beta chain was carried out in a study of T-cell memory formation after mild COVID-19. A few counts support this clonotype. The CDR3 extends over 14 amino acids. Germline CDR1 and CDR2: SQVTM and ANQGSEA. V was pared by 0 bases and J by 5 bases, with 14 bases between. TCRdb reprocessed the 5' RACE reads with MiXCR, giving one entry per CDR3 protein. The table has just under 550,000 distinct CDR3 sequences, about a fifth seen once; the top ten hold 9.5% to 15%. This chain joins TRBV29-1 and TRBJ2-7; D is possibly TRBD1 (5 bases). The TCR was taken from an adult woman who had mild COVID-19 (a few samples of this study predate the infection). Cell type and time point are not known. The material sequenced was PBMCs or a T cell subset sorted from them (not recorded which). The CDR3 reads CSVEDQGLRDEQYF. CDR3 sequence (DNA): TGCAGCGTTGAAGACCAGGGTTTAAGGGACGAGCAGTACTTC.